This T cell receptor (beta chain) was documented in a study of OX40 agonist ivuxolimab in advanced cancers. Study outcomes and limitations: No determination was made of the antigen specificity of the expanded peripheral T cells.

Assay used: immunoSEQ multiplex PCR; TCRdb lists only in-frame clones, some missing. The sample shows fewer than 50,000 clones, more than 85% of them seen only once. CDR3 length equals 16 residues. The germline V and J ends were trimmed by 2 bases and 7 bases, with 21 bases remaining between them. The germline CDR1 and CDR2 sequences are SGHRS and YFSETQ. Notes on this clone: Its cognate antigen is unknown.

This rearrangement joins TRBV5-1 to TRBJ2-5, with D possibly called TRBD1 or TRBD2 (5 bases each). The source was CD4+ or CD8+ T cells sorted from blood, collected in a trial of the OX40 agonist ivuxolimab. The source of this sequence is an adult with an advanced solid tumor such as melanoma, head and neck, liver or kidney cancer. The CDR3 sequence is CASSFEPLDSWGTQYF. The CDR3 DNA reads as TGCGCCAGCAGCTTCGAACCACTAGACAGCTGGGGGACCCAGTACTTC.